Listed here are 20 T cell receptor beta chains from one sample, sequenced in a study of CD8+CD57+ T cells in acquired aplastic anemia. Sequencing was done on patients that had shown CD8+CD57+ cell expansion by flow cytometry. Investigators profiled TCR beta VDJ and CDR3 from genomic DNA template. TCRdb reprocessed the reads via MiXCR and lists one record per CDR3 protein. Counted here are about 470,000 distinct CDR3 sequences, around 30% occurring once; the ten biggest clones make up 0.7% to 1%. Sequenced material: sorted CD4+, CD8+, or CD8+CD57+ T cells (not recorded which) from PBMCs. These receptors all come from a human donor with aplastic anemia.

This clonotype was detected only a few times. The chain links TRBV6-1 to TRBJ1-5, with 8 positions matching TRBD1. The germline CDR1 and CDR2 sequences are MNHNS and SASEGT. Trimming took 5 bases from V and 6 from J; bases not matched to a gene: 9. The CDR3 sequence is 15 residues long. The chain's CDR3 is CASSSPRGRFQPQHF. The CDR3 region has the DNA TGTGCCAGCAGTTCACCCAGGGGGCGTTTTCAGCCCCAGCATTTT.

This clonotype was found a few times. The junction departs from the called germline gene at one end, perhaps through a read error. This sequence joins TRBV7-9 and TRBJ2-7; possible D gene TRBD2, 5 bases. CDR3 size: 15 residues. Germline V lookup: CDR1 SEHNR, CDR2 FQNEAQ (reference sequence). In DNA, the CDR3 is TGTGCCAGCAGCTTCTCGGGGATTCTGGTGAGCGAGCGGTACTTC. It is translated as CASSFSGILVSERYF.

CDR3 region: CASSRNGAGLNYGYTF. CDR3 DNA: TGTGCCAGCAGCAGGAATGGGGCGGGGCTGAACTATGGCTACACCTTC. V and J are TRBV11-1 and TRBJ1-2; TRBD1 might be the D (5 bases). In germline, CDR1 is SGHAT, CDR2 FQDESV (reference sequence). The CDR3 extends over 16 amino acids. V was clipped by 5 bases and J by 2 bases, with 18 bases between them.

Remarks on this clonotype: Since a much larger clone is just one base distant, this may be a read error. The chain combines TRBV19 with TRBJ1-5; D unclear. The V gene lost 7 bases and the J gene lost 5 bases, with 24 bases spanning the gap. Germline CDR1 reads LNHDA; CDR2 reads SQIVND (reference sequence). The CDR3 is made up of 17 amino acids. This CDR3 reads CASTSREGWESHQPQHF. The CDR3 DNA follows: TGTGCCAGTACCTCTAGGGAGGGTTGGGAATCACATCAGCCCCAGCATTTT.

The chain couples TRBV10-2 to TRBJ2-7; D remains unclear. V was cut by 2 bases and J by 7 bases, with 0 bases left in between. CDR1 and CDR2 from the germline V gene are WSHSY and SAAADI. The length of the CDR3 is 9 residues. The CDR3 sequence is CASSEEQYF. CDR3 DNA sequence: TGCGCCAGCAGTGAGGAGCAGTACTTC.

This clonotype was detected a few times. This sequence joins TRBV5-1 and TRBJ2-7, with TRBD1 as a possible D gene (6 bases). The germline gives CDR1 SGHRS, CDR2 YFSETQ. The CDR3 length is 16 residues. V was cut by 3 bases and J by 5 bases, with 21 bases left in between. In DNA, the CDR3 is TGCGCCAGCAGCTCCGGCCCCGGCAGGGGAATCGACGAGCAGTACTTC. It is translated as CASSSGPGRGIDEQYF.

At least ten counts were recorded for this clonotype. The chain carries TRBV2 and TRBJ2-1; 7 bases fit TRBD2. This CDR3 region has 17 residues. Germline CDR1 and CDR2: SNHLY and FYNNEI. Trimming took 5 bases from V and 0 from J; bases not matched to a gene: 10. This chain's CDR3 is CASSSPLAGRSYNEQFF. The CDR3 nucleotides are TGTGCCAGCAGTTCGCCGTTAGCGGGCCGCTCCTACAATGAGCAGTTCTTC.

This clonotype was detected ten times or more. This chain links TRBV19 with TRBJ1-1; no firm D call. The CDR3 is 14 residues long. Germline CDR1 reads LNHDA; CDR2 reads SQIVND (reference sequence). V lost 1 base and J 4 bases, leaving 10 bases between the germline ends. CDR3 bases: TGTGCCAGTAGTATAGCCATGGAGGGCACTGAAGCTTTCTTT. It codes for CASSIAMEGTEAFF.

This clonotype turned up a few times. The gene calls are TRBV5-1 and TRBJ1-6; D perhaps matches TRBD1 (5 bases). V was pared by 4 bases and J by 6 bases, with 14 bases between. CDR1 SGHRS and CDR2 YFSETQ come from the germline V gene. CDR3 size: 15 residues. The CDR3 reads CASSPPGRINSPLHF. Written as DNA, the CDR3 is TGCGCCAGCAGCCCCCCGGGACGGATTAATTCACCCCTCCACTTT.

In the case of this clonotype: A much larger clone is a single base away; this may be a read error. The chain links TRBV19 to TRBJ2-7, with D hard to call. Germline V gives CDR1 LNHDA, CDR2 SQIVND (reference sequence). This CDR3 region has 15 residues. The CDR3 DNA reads TGTGCCGGTAGTGAGCTAGACCAACTCCCCTACGAGCAGTACTTC. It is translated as CAGSELDQLPYEQYF.

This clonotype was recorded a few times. The chain's CDR3 is CASSLVYSTETQYF. The CDR3 bases are TGTGCCAGCAGCTTGGTATATTCGACGGAGACCCAGTACTTC. The rearrangement links TRBV7-6 to TRBJ2-5; D not resolved. The germline CDR1 and CDR2 sequences are SGHVS and FNYEAQ. The V end was cut by 3 bases, the J end by 5 bases, with 13 bases between. This CDR3 is built from 14 residues.

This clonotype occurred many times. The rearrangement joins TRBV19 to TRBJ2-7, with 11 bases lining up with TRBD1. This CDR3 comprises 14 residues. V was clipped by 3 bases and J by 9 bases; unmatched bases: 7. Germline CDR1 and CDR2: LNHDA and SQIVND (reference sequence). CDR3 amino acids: CASSIARTGGLQYF. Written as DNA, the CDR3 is TGTGCCAGTAGTATCGCTCGGACAGGGGGCTTGCAGTACTTC. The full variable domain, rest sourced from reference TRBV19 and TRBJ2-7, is DGGITQSPKYLFRKEGQNVTLSCEQNLNHDAMYWYRQDPGQGLRLIYYSQIVNDFQKGDIAEGYSVSREKKESFPLTVTSAQKNPTAFYLCASSIARTGGLQYFGPGTRLTVT.

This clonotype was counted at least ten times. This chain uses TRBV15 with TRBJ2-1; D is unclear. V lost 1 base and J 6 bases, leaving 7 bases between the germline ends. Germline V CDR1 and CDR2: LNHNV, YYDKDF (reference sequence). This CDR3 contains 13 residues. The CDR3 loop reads CATSRGAVNEQFF. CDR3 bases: TGTGCCACCAGCAGAGGGGCGGTCAATGAGCAGTTCTTC.

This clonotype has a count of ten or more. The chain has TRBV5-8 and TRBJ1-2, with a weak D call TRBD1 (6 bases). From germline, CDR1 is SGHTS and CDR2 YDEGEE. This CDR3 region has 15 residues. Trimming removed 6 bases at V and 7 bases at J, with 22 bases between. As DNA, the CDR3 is TGTGCCAGCATCCATGACCGCGGCGCCAGGGGTGGCTACACCTTC. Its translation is CASIHDRGARGGYTF.

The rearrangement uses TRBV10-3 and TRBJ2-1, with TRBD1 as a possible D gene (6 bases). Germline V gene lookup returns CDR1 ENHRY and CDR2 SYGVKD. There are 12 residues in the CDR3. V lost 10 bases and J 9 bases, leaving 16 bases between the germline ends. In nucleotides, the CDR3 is TGTGCCAGCACCTCAGGGGCGACTGAGCAGTTCTTC. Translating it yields CASTSGATEQFF.

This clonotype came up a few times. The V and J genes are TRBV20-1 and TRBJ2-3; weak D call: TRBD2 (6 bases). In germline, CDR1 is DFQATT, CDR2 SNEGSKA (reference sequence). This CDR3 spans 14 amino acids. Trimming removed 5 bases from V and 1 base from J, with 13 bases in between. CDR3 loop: CSAERASGTDTQYF. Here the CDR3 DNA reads TGCAGTGCTGAAAGGGCTAGCGGCACAGATACGCAGTATTTT.

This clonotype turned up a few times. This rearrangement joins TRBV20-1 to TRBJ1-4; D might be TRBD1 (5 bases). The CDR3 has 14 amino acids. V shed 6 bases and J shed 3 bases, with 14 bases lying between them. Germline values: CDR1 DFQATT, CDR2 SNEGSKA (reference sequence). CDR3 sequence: CSATGGWANEKLFF. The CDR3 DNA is TGCAGTGCGACCGGGGGGTGGGCTAATGAAAAACTGTTTTTT.

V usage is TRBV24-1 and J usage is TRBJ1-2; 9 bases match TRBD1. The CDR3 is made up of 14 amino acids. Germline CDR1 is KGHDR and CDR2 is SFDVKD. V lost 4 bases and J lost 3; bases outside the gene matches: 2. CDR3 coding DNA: TGTGCCACCAGTGAGGGACAGGGACACTATGGCTACACCTTC. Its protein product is CATSEGQGHYGYTF.

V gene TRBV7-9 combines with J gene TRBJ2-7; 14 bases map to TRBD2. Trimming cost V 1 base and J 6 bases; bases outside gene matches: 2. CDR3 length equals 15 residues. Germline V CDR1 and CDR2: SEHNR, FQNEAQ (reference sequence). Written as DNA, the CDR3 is TGTGCCAGCAGCTTAGGCGGACTAGCGGGAGGCGAGCAGTACTTC. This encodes CASSLGGLAGGEQYF.

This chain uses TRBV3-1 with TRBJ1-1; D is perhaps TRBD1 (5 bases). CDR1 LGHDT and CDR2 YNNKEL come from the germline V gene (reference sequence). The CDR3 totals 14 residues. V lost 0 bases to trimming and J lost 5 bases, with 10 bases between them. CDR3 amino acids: CASSQEPGRTEAFF. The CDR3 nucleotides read TGTGCCAGCAGCCAAGAGCCGGGGCGAACTGAAGCTTTCTTT.